These T cell receptor beta chains were read from a single sample in a study of shared clonotypes between healthy human individuals. Libraries were prepared by immunoSEQ multiplex PCR; TCRdb keeps only in-frame clonotypes and omits some of them. The sample contains about 2.4 million clones, roughly 93% of which appear only once. What was sequenced was naive CD4+ T cells from PBMCs. The source is a man in his late teens or twenties in good health. Some clones in this sample may be carry-over from other donors' samples. Both conserved end residues are part of each CDR3. The order of the fields is D gene, clone size, V gene, J gene, CDR3 protein, CDR3 DNA. A D gene is named only where the DNA matches it firmly. Clone size is not always given. Where it is, it says once, few, many or a class for expanded clones.

-,-,TRBV7-9,TRBJ2-5,CASSLQGSQETQYF,TGTGCCAGCAGTCTACAGGGTAGCCAAGAGACCCAGTACTTC
-,-,TRBV2,TRBJ2-5,CASRETGHTWEQYF,TGTGCCAGCAGGGAGACTGGACACACTTGGGAGCAGTACTTC
-,-,TRBV5-1,TRBJ1-5,CASSLTGLDQPQHF,TGCGCCAGCAGCTTGACAGGGCTCGATCAGCCCCAGCATTTT
-,-,TRBV28,TRBJ2-7,CASSARGRTGSKEQYF,TGTGCCAGCAGTGCGCGGGGGAGGACAGGGTCAAAAGAGCAGTACTTC
TRBD2,-,TRBV7-9,TRBJ2-5,CASSRGTAKAGVREQYF,TGTGCCAGCAGCAGAGGGACCGCAAAAGCGGGAGTGAGGGAGCAGTACTTC
-,few,TRBV5-1,TRBJ1-1,CASSSGQYAEAFF,TGCGCCAGCAGCTCGGGACAATACGCTGAAGCTTTCTTT
-,once,TRBV6-6,TRBJ2-5,CASSQTVFGTQYF,TGTGCCAGCAGCCAGACGGTTTTTGGGACCCAGTACTTC
-,-,TRBV6-5,TRBJ2-1,CASRLRFSYNEQFF,TGTGCCAGCAGGTTGCGGTTCTCCTACAATGAGCAGTTCTTC
-,-,TRBV30,TRBJ1-4,CAWRPGHYNEKLFF,TGTGCCTGGAGGCCGGGCCATTATAATGAAAAACTGTTTTTT
-,-,TRBV7-8,TRBJ2-7,CASSKEQGGHEQYF,TGTGCCAGCAGCAAGGAACAGGGAGGCCACGAGCAGTACTTC
TRBD1,-,TRBV6-6,TRBJ2-3,CASTGDRRTDTQYF,TGTGCCAGCACCGGGGACAGGCGCACAGATACGCAGTATTTT
-,-,TRBV29-1,TRBJ2-3,CSVESGADTQYF,TGCAGCGTTGAATCAGGGGCGGATACGCAGTATTTT
TRBD1,-,TRBV5-1,TRBJ1-3,CASSGGTAVTGNTIYF,TGCGCCAGCAGCGGCGGGACAGCCGTAACTGGAAACACCATATATTTT
TRBD1,-,TRBV10-3,TRBJ1-2,CAIRLDPGTGGDYGYTF,TGTGCCATCAGACTCGACCCGGGGACAGGGGGCGACTATGGCTACACCTTC
TRBD1,-,TRBV2,TRBJ1-4,CASTGQGRYEKLFF,TGTGCCAGTACAGGACAGGGGCGATATGAAAAACTGTTTTTT
TRBD1,-,TRBV14,TRBJ1-4,CASSQVPGQHNEKLFF,TGTGCCAGCAGCCAAGTTCCGGGACAGCATAATGAAAAACTGTTTTTT
-,-,TRBV7-3,TRBJ2-1,CASSLGPAQKQFF,TGTGCCAGCAGCTTGGGGCCCGCCCAGAAACAGTTCTTC
TRBD2,-,TRBV2,TRBJ2-5,CASSRLAGAAWGETQYF,TGTGCCAGCAGTCGACTAGCGGGAGCCGCCTGGGGGGAGACCCAGTACTTC
-,once,TRBV6-5,TRBJ2-3,CASSPNRRAADTQYF,TGTGCCAGCAGTCCAAACCGCAGAGCAGCAGATACGCAGTATTTT
-,-,TRBV28,TRBJ1-2,CASRVPGPSNYGYTF,TGTGCCAGCAGAGTCCCGGGACCGAGTAACTATGGCTACACCTTC
-,-,TRBV11-2,TRBJ2-3,CASTPKRRASTDTQYF,TGTGCCAGCACCCCCAAGCGGAGGGCTAGCACAGATACGCAGTATTTT
TRBD1,once,TRBV4-2,TRBJ1-5,CASSAQGAVSNQPQHF,TGTGCCAGCAGTGCACAGGGGGCAGTTAGCAATCAGCCCCAGCATTTT
TRBD2,-,TRBV19,TRBJ2-7,CASSMGSGSVSNEQYF,TGTGCCAGTAGTATGGGGAGCGGGAGTGTGAGTAACGAGCAGTACTTC
-,once,TRBV20-1,TRBJ2-1,CSAVTGEQFF,TGCAGTGCGGTGACGGGGGAGCAGTTCTTC
TRBD1,-,TRBV2,TRBJ1-6,CASTPPRGQGNSPLHF,TGTGCCAGCACCCCCCCGCGGGGACAGGGGAATTCACCCCTCCACTTT
-,-,TRBV10-3,TRBJ1-4,CRTGGEKNEKLFF,TGTCGCACCGGAGGGGAGAAGAATGAAAAACTGTTTTTT
TRBD2,-,TRBV11-3,TRBJ2-2,CASSLRLAGVGDTGELFF,TGTGCCAGCAGCTTGCGACTAGCGGGAGTAGGGGACACCGGGGAGCTGTTTTTT
-,-,TRBV28,TRBJ2-6,CASSEPSGANVLTF,TGTGCCAGCAGTGAGCCTTCTGGGGCCAACGTCCTGACTTTC
-,once,TRBV4-3,TRBJ2-3,CASSQWGHRSTDTQYF,TGCGCCAGCAGCCAATGGGGACACCGTTCCACAGATACGCAGTATTTT
-,-,TRBV9,TRBJ2-2,CASSGRLGETHGELFF,TGTGCCAGCAGCGGGAGGCTGGGGGAAACCCACGGGGAGCTGTTTTTT
TRBD1,-,TRBV28,TRBJ2-1,CASSEGGQGADEQFF,TGTGCCAGCAGCGAGGGGGGACAGGGGGCCGATGAGCAGTTCTTC
-,-,TRBV7-9,TRBJ2-3,CASSPRTTTDTQYF,TGTGCCAGCAGCCCTCGGACTACCACAGATACGCAGTATTTT
TRBD1,-,TRBV4-2,TRBJ2-1,CASSQDVPGGAYNEQFF,TGTGCCAGCAGCCAAGATGTCCCAGGGGGCGCCTACAATGAGCAGTTCTTC
-,-,TRBV14,TRBJ2-7,CASSLSAGYEQYF,TGTGCCAGCAGCCTTTCGGCTGGCTACGAGCAGTACTTC
-,-,TRBV28,TRBJ1-5,CASSLWGNDYSNQPQHF,TGTGCCAGCAGTTTATGGGGGAATGACTATAGCAATCAGCCCCAGCATTTT
-,-,TRBV18,TRBJ2-3,CASSPTPGGPDTQYF,TGTGCCAGCTCACCCACCCCCGGGGGCCCAGATACGCAGTATTTT
-,once,TRBV9,TRBJ2-3,CASTASLIGTDTQYF,TGTGCCAGCACCGCAAGCCTAATCGGCACAGATACGCAGTATTTT
-,once,TRBV20-1,TRBJ2-7,CSASPTDEQYF,TGCAGTGCTAGTCCCACAGACGAGCAGTACTTC
TRBD1,-,TRBV13,TRBJ2-7,CASSPGTGFYEQYF,TGTGCCAGCAGCCCCGGGACAGGTTTCTACGAGCAGTACTTC
TRBD2,-,TRBV10-3,TRBJ2-7,CAISSGTSGRPYEQYF,TGTGCCATCAGTTCAGGGACTAGCGGGAGGCCCTACGAGCAGTACTTC
-,-,TRBV5-1,TRBJ2-7,CASSLPSAYRGEQYF,TGCGCCAGCAGCTTACCTAGCGCCTATCGGGGCGAGCAGTACTTC
-,-,TRBV5-6,TRBJ1-3,CASSLAGVSGNTIYF,TGTGCCAGCAGCTTGGCAGGGGTCTCTGGAAACACCATATATTTT
-,-,TRBV19,TRBJ1-2,CASTTTGLNYGYTF,TGTGCCAGTACCACGACAGGCTTAAACTATGGCTACACCTTC
-,-,TRBV5-4,TRBJ2-1,CASSLGPPSYNEQFF,TGTGCCAGCAGCTTGGGGCCGCCGTCCTACAATGAGCAGTTCTTC